This T cell receptor beta chain was observed in a study of cytomegalovirus exposure and HLA in healthy donors. Regarding the study as a whole: The authors listed approximately 160 TCR beta chains as cytomegalovirus-associated. A later analysis found first-cohort TCR clusters tended to co-occur in the 100 to 150 validation repertoires. With high specificity and sensitivity, the classifier reportedly diagnosed cytomegalovirus status.

Sequencing was performed with immunoSEQ multiplex PCR; in TCRdb, only in-frame clones are kept and a portion is missing. The data contain approximately 270,000 clones, about 90% of them singletons. Remarks on this clone: The target antigen is unknown. This CDR3 is also generated by other DNA sequences in the sample.

The V gene's germline CDR1 is MNHEY and CDR2 SMNVEV (reference sequence). V gave up 5 bases and J gave up 3 bases; unmatched junction bases: 6. The CDR3 is made up of 15 amino acids. The TCR originated in a woman between 18 and 29 years old in good health and CMV-seronegative. Sequencing used PBMCs. This chain connects TRBV27 to TRBJ2-7; 11 nucleotides match TRBD2. CDR3 residues: CASSLSGGASYEQYF. The CDR3 nucleotides read TGTGCCAGCAGTCTTAGCGGGGGGGCGAGCTACGAGCAGTACTTC.